The 8 T cell receptor beta chains below all came from one sample that was sequenced in a study of T-cell reconstitution after alpha-beta-depleted transplantation in children listed by TCRdb under 2016. Libraries came from PCR. Data came from an Illumina HiSeq 2500. TCR libraries were prepared with molecular barcoding, using unique molecular identifiers to normalize TCRbeta repertoire quantification. TCRdb redid the processing of the public reads, applying fastp at Q25 and MiXCR, and retained in-frame beta chains. Records with the same CDR3 protein are collapsed into one entry carrying the most frequent genes and DNA. Across this sample there are about 500,000 distinct CDR3 sequences, with roughly 33% seen only once. The ten largest make up around 2.3% of the sample. Sequencing used PBMCs from the stem cell graft donor, obtained from the stem cell graft. The receptors derive from a human donor who donated a stem cell graft to a child with aplastic anemia.

CDR3 DNA: TGCAGTGCTAGAGATGGGGGCGGGGACTACAATGAGCAGTTCTTC. Amino acid sequence: CSARDGGGDYNEQFF. The rearrangement links TRBV20-1 to TRBJ2-1; D may correspond to TRBD1 or TRBD2 (6 bases each). The CDR3 covers 15 residues. Germline V gives CDR1 DFQATT, CDR2 SNEGSKA (reference sequence). The germline V and J ends were trimmed by 0 bases and 3 bases, with 12 bases remaining between them.

The chain combines TRBV7-9 with TRBJ2-1, with 8 bases identical to TRBD2. Unmatched junction bases numbered 3, after V lost 3 bases and J lost 5 bases. CDR1 SEHNR and CDR2 FQNEAQ come from the germline V gene (reference sequence). The CDR3 is 14 residues long. As DNA, the CDR3 is TGTGCCAGCAGCTTGAAAGCGGGAGACAATGAGCAGTTCTTC. Residues: CASSLKAGDNEQFF. Full variable domain (outside the CDR3, taken from reference TRBV7-9 and TRBJ2-1): DTGVSQNPRHKITKRGQNVTFRCDPISEHNRLYWYRQTLGQGPEFLTYFQNEAQLEKSRLLSDRFSAERPKGSFSTLEIQRTEQGDSAMYLCASSLKAGDNEQFFGPGTRLTVL.

A few counts support this clonotype. This chain joins TRBV5-5 and TRBJ2-3; no clear D gene. The CDR3 is made up of 15 amino acids. CDR1 is SGHKS, CDR2 YYEKEE, per germline (reference sequence). The V end was cut by 3 bases, the J end by 5 bases, with 16 bases between. The CDR3 sequence is CASSWTGPGGDTQYF. The CDR3 nucleotides are TGTGCCAGCAGCTGGACCGGGCCGGGCGGAGATACGCAGTATTTT.

The chain links TRBV7-9 to TRBJ2-2; unclear D gene. This CDR3 is 14 amino acids long. The germline gives CDR1 SEHNR, CDR2 FQNEAQ (reference sequence). Trimming took 5 bases from V and 1 from J, leaving 8 bases between them. The chain's CDR3 is CASSPPENTGELFF. The DNA of the CDR3 is TGTGCCAGCAGCCCCCCAGAGAACACCGGGGAGCTGTTTTTT.

The table lists this clonotype with a few counts. The chain recombines TRBV29-1 with TRBJ2-5; unclear D gene. Trimming left V 6 bases short and J 2 bases short, with 16 bases between. Germline CDR1 is SQVTM and CDR2 is ANQGSEA. This CDR3 is 14 amino acids long. CDR3 coding DNA: TGCAGCGTGCATGCTCGGGCAAATCAAGAGACCCAGTACTTC. Translating it yields CSVHARANQETQYF. Full variable domain (missing parts from reference TRBV29-1 and TRBJ2-5): SAVISQKPSRDICQRGTSLTIQCQVDSQVTMMFWYRQQPGQSLTLIATANQGSEATYESGFVIDKFPISRPNLTFSTLTVSNMSPEDSSIYLCSVHARANQETQYFGPGTRLLVL.

V is TRBV6-2 or TRBV6-3 and J is TRBJ2-5; TRBD2 matches at 7 bases. Germline V gene sequence: CDR1 MNHEY, CDR2 SVGEGT. This CDR3 region has 17 residues. V shed 7 bases, J shed 5 bases, and the junction held 19 bases outside the gene matches. The CDR3 sequence: CASIPLQNSGLHETQYF. CDR3 DNA sequence: TGTGCCAGCATCCCCCTCCAAAATAGCGGGTTACACGAGACCCAGTACTTC.

This chain connects TRBV29-1 to TRBJ2-2; 9 bases are a match to TRBD2. From germline, CDR1 is SQVTM and CDR2 ANQGSEA. The CDR3 is made up of 17 amino acids. J gave up 5 bases and V 7 bases, and 17 bases lay outside the gene matches. In DNA form, the CDR3 reads TGCAGCGCCACGGGCAGGGGCGGGAGGGCCCGAACCGGGGAGCTGTTTTTT. Protein sequence: CSATGRGGRARTGELFF.

This clonotype showed up just a few times. The chain carries TRBV12-3 or TRBV12-4 and TRBJ1-3; no definite D call. V was pared by 3 bases and J by 3 bases, with 9 bases between. This CDR3 spans 14 amino acids. The CDR3 DNA reads TGTGCCAGCAGTTTGCTGGGTTATGGAAACACCATATATTTT. Amino acids: CASSLLGYGNTIYF.